Ten or more counts support the clone carrying this TCR beta chain. No antigen is known for it. The CDR3 runs to 18 residues. Germline CDR1 and CDR2: MNHEY and SMNVEV (reference sequence). V gave up 6 bases and J gave up 4 bases; unmatched junction bases: 17. From blood, roughly 250-500 ng of genomic DNA served as TRB template. The data originate from a study of T and B cells in COVID-19 patients. Across the study: Median age was approximately 33 years in the recovered cohort and about 67 years in the active-infection cohort. Of around 20 active-infection patients, roughly 18 carried comorbidities linked to unfavorable COVID-19 outcome.

Multiplex PCR with BIOMED2 TRB-A/B primer pools amplified TRB rearrangements. TCRdb re-called the multiplex PCR reads through MiXCR, storing one row per CDR3 protein. The sample records about 15,000 distinct CDR3 sequences, 27% being singletons. Study conclusions and caveats: The recovered cohort had some 2,000 exclusive TCR clusters, including a few dozen low generation probability clusters. Symptomatic-phase blood samples from mildly ill patients and early samples from severe cases were scarce.

This clonotype was obtained from a human donor who had recovered from COVID-19. The chain joins TRBV27 to TRBJ2-3; 9 bases match TRBD2. Sequencing used blood. The CDR3 protein is CASSRRGGPGLAADTQYF. CDR3 bases: TGTGCCAGCAGCCGTAGAGGCGGGCCGGGACTAGCAGCAGATACGCAGTATTTT.